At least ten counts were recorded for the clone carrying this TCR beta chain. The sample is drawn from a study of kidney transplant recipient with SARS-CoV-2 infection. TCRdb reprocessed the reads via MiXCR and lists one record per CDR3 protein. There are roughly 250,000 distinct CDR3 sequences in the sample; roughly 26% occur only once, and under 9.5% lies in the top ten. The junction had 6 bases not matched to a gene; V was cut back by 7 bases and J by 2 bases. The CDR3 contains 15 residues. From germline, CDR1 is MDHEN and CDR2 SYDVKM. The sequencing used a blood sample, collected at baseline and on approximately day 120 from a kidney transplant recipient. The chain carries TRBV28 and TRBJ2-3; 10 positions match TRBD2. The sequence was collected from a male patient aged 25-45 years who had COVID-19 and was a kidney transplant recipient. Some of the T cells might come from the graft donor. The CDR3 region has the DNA TGTGCCAGCAAAGTCCTAGCGGGAGCCACAGATACGCAGTATTTT. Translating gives CASKVLAGATDTQYF.